This T cell receptor beta chain was sequenced for a study of CD8+ T cells in alopecia areata. The sequencing template was cDNA reverse transcribed from extracted RNA. Method: immunoSEQ multiplex PCR; TCRdb's copy keeps in-frame clones and lacks some. The repertoire holds about 200,000 clones, with roughly three fifths as singletons. Per germline, CDR1 MRHNA and CDR2 SNTAGT. With V trimmed by 3 bases and J by 2 bases, 0 bases remained unmatched. The CDR3 sequence is 15 residues long. About this clone: As yet, its antigen is unknown. A read error is likely here: a far larger clone is one base away.

Regarding the study as a whole: Clonality was higher in lesional than normal scalp, especially in alopecia totalis/universalis. Sequences from scalp samples also cover resident alphabeta T cells of normal skin.

Input material: CD8+ T cells sorted from blood. The rearrangement links TRBV6-4 to TRBJ2-5; TRBD2 aligns across 13 bases. The receptor comes from a human donor in good health. CDR3 coding DNA: TGTGCCAGCAGTGAACTAGCGGGGGGGCAAGAGACCCAGTACTTC. As protein: CASSELAGGQETQYF.